This record concerns one T cell receptor (beta chain) sequence. Antigen unknown. V was cut by 0 bases and J by 2 bases, with 13 bases left in between. The length of the CDR3 is 17 residues. The germline V gene has CDR1 LNHNV and CDR2 YYDKDF (reference sequence). The data derive from a study of graft-versus-host responses after intestinal transplantation. At the level of the study: Every one of the recipients received anti-thymocyte globulin induction and afterwards took tacrolimus and steroids for 3 to 4 years.

Notes on the study in general: Present in recipient marrow, GvH clones included some that appeared first in ileum or blood. Among circulating GvH clones, peak levels were associated with early post-transplant declines in HvG clones.

Generated by immunoSEQ multiplex PCR, the TCRdb table keeps only in-frame clones and is missing some. The sample has approximately 90,000 clones, just over 90% seen once. V and J are TRBV15 and TRBJ2-2; D call uncertain. The sequencing here drew on unstimulated CD8+ T cells sorted from spleen or lymph node cells, taken before intestinal transplant. The TCR originated in a human donor who received an intestinal transplant. CDR3 loop: CATSRDSDGSNTGELFF. In DNA form, the CDR3 reads TGTGCCACCAGCAGAGATTCGGACGGTTCAAACACCGGGGAGCTGTTTTTT.